This T cell receptor beta chain was sequenced for a study of OX40 agonist ivuxolimab in advanced cancers. Germline V gene sequence: CDR1 SGHRS, CDR2 YFSETQ. This CDR3 is built from 13 residues. Trimming took 4 bases from V and 5 from J, leaving 12 bases between them. Whole-study results and caveats: Researchers report that CD8+ T cells had, on average, more expanded clones than CD4+.

Note on this clone: Antigen unknown.

Profiled with immunoSEQ multiplex PCR; TCRdb holds only in-frame clones, not every one. Among about 80,000 clones, less than 95% were seen once, and the ten largest hold around 2%. The gene calls are TRBV5-1 and TRBJ1-2; D gene unclear. This receptor was taken from an adult with an advanced solid tumor such as melanoma, head and neck, liver or kidney cancer. The material sequenced was CD4+ or CD8+ T cells sorted from blood, taken in a trial of the OX40 agonist ivuxolimab. This chain's CDR3 is CASSPGSSYGYTF. CDR3 DNA sequence: TGCGCCAGCAGCCCTGGGTCCTCATATGGCTACACCTTC.